This TCR beta chain was obtained from a study of cytomegalovirus exposure and HLA in healthy donors. Study-level findings and limits: TCR beta chains numbering 164 were designated cytomegalovirus-associated. Rarity marked most TCR sequences, yet some public TCRs occurred in many donors. Through in vitro validation, three CMV-associated chains were shown to be specific for CMV antigens.

V was trimmed by 7 bases and J by 2 bases, leaving 12 bases between them. The CDR3 runs to 14 residues. Germline lookup yields CDR1 LNHDA and CDR2 SQIVND (reference sequence). Produced via immunoSEQ multiplex PCR; TCRdb's table is partial and in-frame only. The data contain 200,000 to 250,000 clones, roughly 84% of them singletons. Worth noting for this clone: What it binds is not known.

Material: PBMCs. This receptor was taken from a woman aged 25 to 39 in good health and CMV-seropositive. This sequence joins TRBV19 and TRBJ2-1; D possibly corresponds to TRBD1 (6 bases). The CDR3: CASTGGGPYNEQFF. The CDR3 DNA sequence: TGTGCCAGTACGGGTGGGGGCCCCTACAATGAGCAGTTCTTC.